A selection of T cell receptor beta chains follows, all from one sample in a study of blood T cell repertoires in COVID-19. The method was immunoSEQ multiplex PCR; TCRdb's version includes in-frame clones alone and lacks a portion of them. Here the sample spans around 250,000 clones, about 88% being singletons. Sequences were obtained from peripheral blood. The receptors derive from a young man with active or convalescent COVID-19. The CDR3 runs from the conserved cysteine through the conserved F or W. Fields, in order: CDR3 DNA, CDR3 protein, clone size, J gene, V gene, D gene. The D gene is left open where the match is weak. Clone size is stated in some rows and not others, as once, few, many or a class when expanded.

. CAWGSGAGEYF few TRBJ2-7 TRBV30 .
TGTGCCAGCAGCCAATGGGGCCCGTCAAGCTCCTACGAGCAGTACTTC CASSQWGPSSSYEQYF . TRBJ2-7 TRBV7-6 .
TGTGCCAGCAGCGGGGAGGGAATAAGTGAGCAGTTCTTC CASSGEGISEQFF . TRBJ2-1 TRBV9 TRBD2
TGCAGCTGTCGCGGGGGCAGGTTCTACGAGCAGTACTTC CSCRGGRFYEQYF . TRBJ2-7 TRBV29-1 .
TGCAGCGTTAGCACAGGGAACTATGGCTACACCTTC CSVSTGNYGYTF . TRBJ1-2 TRBV29-1 .
TGTGCCAGCAATAGGGGACAGGGCAATCAGCCCCAGCATTTT CASNRGQGNQPQHF . TRBJ1-5 TRBV6-6 TRBD1
TGTGCCAGCAGCAAAGGAAGGGGGGGACTAGCGGGACTCAATGAGCAGTTCTTC CASSKGRGGLAGLNEQFF . TRBJ2-1 TRBV21-1 .
TGCGCCAGCAGCCAGGGAACAGGGAACGAGCAGTACTTC CASSQGTGNEQYF . TRBJ2-7 TRBV4-3 .
TGTGCCAGTAGTATCCAGGGCTCTGGGGCCAACGTCCTGACTTTC CASSIQGSGANVLTF once TRBJ2-6 TRBV19 .
TGTGCCATCAGTGAGTCGACGAGGGAGACCCAGTACTTC CAISESTRETQYF few TRBJ2-5 TRBV10-3 .
TGTGCCAGCCCCCTCGTAGGGGAGGGGACCCAGTACTTC CASPLVGEGTQYF . TRBJ2-5 TRBV27 TRBD2
TGTGCCAGAAGCTTGACGGGACAGACCGGGGAGCTGTTTTTT CARSLTGQTGELFF . TRBJ2-2 TRBV5-3 TRBD1
TGTGCCAGCAGCTTCGGACTAGCGGGGCTCAGCGAGCAGTTCTTC CASSFGLAGLSEQFF . TRBJ2-1 TRBV11-2 TRBD2
TGTGCCAGCAGCCTCGGACAGGGGGATCAGCCCCAGCATTTT CASSLGQGDQPQHF . TRBJ1-5 TRBV3-1/TRBV3-2 TRBD1
TGTGCCAGCAGCTTTGGGACAGGGGATGGCTACACCTTC CASSFGTGDGYTF . TRBJ1-2 TRBV7-3 TRBD1
TGCGCCAGCAGCTTGATCAGGGGCCCCTACGAGCAGTACTTC CASSLIRGPYEQYF once TRBJ2-7 TRBV5-1 .
TGTGCCAGCTCACCGTATTTAGCGGGAGGGCCCGGGAATGAGCAGTTCTTC CASSPYLAGGPGNEQFF . TRBJ2-1 TRBV18 TRBD2
TGCGCCAGCAGCCAAGGTGAAGCAGGAACCTACAATGAGCAGTTCTTC CASSQGEAGTYNEQFF . TRBJ2-1 TRBV4-1 .
TGTGCCAGCAGTATCACAGGGTACGGGAATCAGCCCCAGCATTTT CASSITGYGNQPQHF once TRBJ1-5 TRBV27 .
TGTGCCAGCAGCTCGGAAGGGGTTACCGGGGAGCTGTTTTTT CASSSEGVTGELFF . TRBJ2-2 TRBV5-6 .
TGTGCCAGTCATACAGGGGGCTCTGGAAACACCATATATTTT CASHTGGSGNTIYF . TRBJ1-3 TRBV19 TRBD1
TGTGCCAGCAGCGCTAGCGGGGGGGGAGAGACCCAGTACTTC CASSASGGGETQYF . TRBJ2-5 TRBV7-3 TRBD2
TGTGCCAGCAGCCAAGGGGGCTACGAGCAGTACTTC CASSQGGYEQYF . TRBJ2-7 TRBV7-2 .
TGTGCCAGCGGATTACGACAGGGAGTTAATTCACCCCTCCACTTT CASGLRQGVNSPLHF . TRBJ1-6 TRBV6-5 TRBD1
TGTGCCAGCAGCGTTACTCTAGCGGCTAGCACAGATACGCAGTATTTT CASSVTLAASTDTQYF . TRBJ2-3 TRBV9 TRBD2
TGTGCCAGCAGCTTAGCGCATGGGCGGGGGGGCACAGATACGCAGTATTTT CASSLAHGRGGTDTQYF . TRBJ2-3 TRBV7-6 TRBD2
TGCGCCAGCGGGAGCCCGAGTACAGATACGCAGTATTTT CASGSPSTDTQYF . TRBJ2-3 TRBV10-1 .
TGTGCCTGGTCGGGTGGGAGCAATCAGCCCCAGCATTTT CAWSGGSNQPQHF . TRBJ1-5 TRBV30 .
TGTGCCAGTAGTAGACAGGGGGCCGGCAATCAGCCCCAGCATTTT CASSRQGAGNQPQHF . TRBJ1-5 TRBV19 TRBD1
TGTGCCAGCAGCAGGGGCAGTCCTAGCAATCAGCCCCAGCATTTT CASSRGSPSNQPQHF . TRBJ1-5 TRBV2 .
TGTGCCAGCAGTTTAGGGGGACAGGGAGGCGGCTACACCTTC CASSLGGQGGGYTF . TRBJ1-2 TRBV28 TRBD1
TGCGCCAGCAGCTTGAGGCGGGGCAACACCGGGGAGCTGTTTTTT CASSLRRGNTGELFF . TRBJ2-2 TRBV5-1 .
TGCGCCAGCAGCTTGGAGTCTAGAGATACGCAGTATTTT CASSLESRDTQYF . TRBJ2-3 TRBV5-1 .
TGCGCCAGCAGCCAAACCTGGACTAGCGGGACTAATGAGCAGTTCTTC CASSQTWTSGTNEQFF . TRBJ2-1 TRBV4-3 TRBD2
TGTGCCAGCAGTCTGAACAGGGACGAGCAGTACTTC CASSLNRDEQYF once TRBJ2-7 TRBV5-6 .
TGTGCCAGCAGTCGGACAGGGAGATACGAGCAGTACTTC CASSRTGRYEQYF . TRBJ2-7 TRBV6-5 TRBD1
TGTGCCAGTAGTACCGGGAGCGGGGCCGTCTACGAGCAGTACTTC CASSTGSGAVYEQYF once TRBJ2-7 TRBV19 TRBD2
TGTGCCAGCAGCCGCCTGGACTCCGGAGGAACAGATACGCAGTATTTT CASSRLDSGGTDTQYF . TRBJ2-3 TRBV4-2 .
TGTGCCAGCAGCCTTGAGTACAATGAGCAGTTCTTC CASSLEYNEQFF . TRBJ2-1 TRBV11-3 .
TGCGCCAGCAGTGTGGACGGGAGCTCCTACAATGAGCAGTTCTTC CASSVDGSSYNEQFF . TRBJ2-1 TRBV10-2 .
TGTGCCAGTACACAGGGAAGCACTGAAGCTTTCTTT CASTQGSTEAFF . TRBJ1-1 TRBV6-5 .
TGTGCCAGCTACTGGAACACTGAAGCTTTCTTT CASYWNTEAFF . TRBJ1-1 TRBV28 .
TGTGCCAGCAGCTTAGACCTTGTTCAGCCCCAGCATTTT CASSLDLVQPQHF . TRBJ1-5 TRBV11-3 .
TGTGCCACCAGTGACAGCTCCTATAATTCACCCCTCCACTTT CATSDSSYNSPLHF . TRBJ1-6 TRBV24-1 .
TGTGCCAGCAGCTGGGACATGTCCACTGAAGCTTTCTTT CASSWDMSTEAFF . TRBJ1-1 TRBV28 .
TGTGCCGGGCGCCTCATACAAGTCGTCTATGGCTACACCTTC CAGRLIQVVYGYTF . TRBJ1-2 TRBV30 .
TGTGCCAGTAGTATTGACAGAATCTATGGCTACACCTTC CASSIDRIYGYTF . TRBJ1-2 TRBV19 .
TGTGCCAGCAGCTTGCTAACCGGGACAGGGATTTATCAGCCCCAGCATTTT CASSLLTGTGIYQPQHF . TRBJ1-5 TRBV7-9 TRBD1
TGTGCCAGTAGTGCGGCCGTCCCCCTCGAATACGAGCAGTACTTC CASSAAVPLEYEQYF . TRBJ2-7 TRBV19 .
TGTGCCAGTAGTGTGACAGTTAACTATGGCTACACCTTC CASSVTVNYGYTF . TRBJ1-2 TRBV19 .